This TCR beta chain was documented in a study of T cells after posttransplantation cyclophosphamide. Findings of the study overall: TRB overlap between skin or GI tissue T cells and blood was limited. Donor CD8+ memory clones often dominated recipient blood repertoires at later times. TRB clonality was highly associated with recipient CMV seropositivity and reactivation.

On the day of bone marrow donation, the related graft donor provided peripheral blood. The V and J ends lost 4 bases and 6 bases, in that order; junction bases with no gene match: 6. CDR1 and CDR2 (germline): MNHNS, SASEGT. The CDR3 is 14 amino acids. This table comes from immunoSEQ multiplex PCR, and its TCRdb copy is limited to in-frame clones, with some not included. The sample gives 2,500 to 3,500 clones, approximately 57% of which show up once; roughly 25% is in the top ten. Points on this clone: Antigen unknown.

This chain joins TRBV6-1 and TRBJ2-3, with 8 bases identical to TRBD1. What was sequenced was memory CD8+ T cells sorted from blood. The clonotype comes from a woman aged 30 to 39 in good health and a related stem cell transplant donor. CDR3 nucleotides: TGTGCCAGCAGTGCCTCGACAGGGGTCGATACGCAGTATTTT. Translating gives CASSASTGVDTQYF.